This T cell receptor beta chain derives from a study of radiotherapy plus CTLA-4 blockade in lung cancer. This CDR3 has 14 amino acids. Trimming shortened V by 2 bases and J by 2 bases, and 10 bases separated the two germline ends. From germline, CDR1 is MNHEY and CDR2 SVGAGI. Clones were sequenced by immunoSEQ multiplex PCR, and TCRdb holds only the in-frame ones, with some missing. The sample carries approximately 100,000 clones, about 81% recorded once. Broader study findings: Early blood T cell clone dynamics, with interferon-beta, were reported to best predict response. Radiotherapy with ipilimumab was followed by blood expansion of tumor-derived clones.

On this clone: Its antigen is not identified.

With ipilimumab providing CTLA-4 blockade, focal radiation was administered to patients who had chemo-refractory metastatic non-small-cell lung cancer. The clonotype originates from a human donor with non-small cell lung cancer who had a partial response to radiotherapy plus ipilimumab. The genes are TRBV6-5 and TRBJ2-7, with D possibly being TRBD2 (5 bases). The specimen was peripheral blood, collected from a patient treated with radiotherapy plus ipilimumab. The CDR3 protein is CASSYSGGPYEQYF. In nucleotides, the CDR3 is TGTGCCAGCAGTTACAGCGGAGGTCCCTACGAGCAGTACTTC.